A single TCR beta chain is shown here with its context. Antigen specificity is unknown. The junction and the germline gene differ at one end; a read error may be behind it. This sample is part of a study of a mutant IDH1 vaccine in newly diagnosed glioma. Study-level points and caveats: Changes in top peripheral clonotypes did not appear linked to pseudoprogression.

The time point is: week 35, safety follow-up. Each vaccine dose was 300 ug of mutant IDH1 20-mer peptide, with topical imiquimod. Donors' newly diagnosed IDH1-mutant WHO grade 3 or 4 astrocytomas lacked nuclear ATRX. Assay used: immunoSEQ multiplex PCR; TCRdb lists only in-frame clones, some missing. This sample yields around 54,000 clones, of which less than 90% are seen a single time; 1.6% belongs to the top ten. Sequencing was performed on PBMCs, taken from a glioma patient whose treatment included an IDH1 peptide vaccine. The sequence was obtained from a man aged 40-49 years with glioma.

CDR3 DNA: TGTGCTAGCAGCCCCGGGACTAGCGGGAGGGCCGCCTACGAGCAGTACTTC. This sequence encodes CASSPGTSGRAAYEQYF. This chain uses TRBV7-7 with TRBJ2-7, with 16 bases matching TRBD2. The length of the CDR3 is 17 residues. The germline gives CDR1 SSHAT, CDR2 FNYEAQ (reference sequence).